The entry that follows covers one TCR beta chain sequence. Trimming stripped 2 bases from V and 1 base from J, with 8 bases between. CDR3 length: 14 amino acids. CDR1 is MNHEY and CDR2 is SVGAGI in the germline V gene. The assay was immunoSEQ multiplex PCR, and TCRdb's table has in-frame clones only and misses some. The sample contains 740,000 or so clones, around 73% of which appear only once. This specimen comes from a study of shared clonotypes between healthy human individuals. This sequence originates from a woman younger than 45 in good health. The genes are TRBV6-5 and TRBJ1-1; no firm D call. The source material was memory CD4+ T cells sorted from blood. Subset of the sample: CD45RA-negative fraction. As DNA, the CDR3 is TGTGCCAGCAGTTACGATAGACAGAACACTGAAGCTTTCTTT. Translation: CASSYDRQNTEAFF.